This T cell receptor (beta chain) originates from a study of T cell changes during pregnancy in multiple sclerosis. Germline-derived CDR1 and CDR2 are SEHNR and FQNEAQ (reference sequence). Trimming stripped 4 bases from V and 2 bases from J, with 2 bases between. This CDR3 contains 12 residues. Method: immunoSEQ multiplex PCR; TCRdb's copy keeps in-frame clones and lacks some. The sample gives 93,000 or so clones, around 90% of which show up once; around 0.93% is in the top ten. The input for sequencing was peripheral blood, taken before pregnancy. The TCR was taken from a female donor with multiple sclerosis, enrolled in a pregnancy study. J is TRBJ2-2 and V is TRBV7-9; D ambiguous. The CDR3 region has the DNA TGTGCCAGCAGCTCTAACACCGGGGAGCTGTTTTTT. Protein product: CASSSNTGELFF.